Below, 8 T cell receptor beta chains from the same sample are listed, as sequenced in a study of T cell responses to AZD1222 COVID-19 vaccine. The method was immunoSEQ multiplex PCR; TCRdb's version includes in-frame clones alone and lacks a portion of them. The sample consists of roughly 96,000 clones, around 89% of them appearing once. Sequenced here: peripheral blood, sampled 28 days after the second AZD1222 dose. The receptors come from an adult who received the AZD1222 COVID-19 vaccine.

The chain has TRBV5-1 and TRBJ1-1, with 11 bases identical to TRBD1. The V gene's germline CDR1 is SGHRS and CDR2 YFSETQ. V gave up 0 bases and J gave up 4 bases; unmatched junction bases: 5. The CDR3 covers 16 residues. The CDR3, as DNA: TGCGCCAGCAGCTTGGGCCCAGGGACAGGGGGCACTGAAGCTTTCTTT. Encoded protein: CASSLGPGTGGTEAFF.

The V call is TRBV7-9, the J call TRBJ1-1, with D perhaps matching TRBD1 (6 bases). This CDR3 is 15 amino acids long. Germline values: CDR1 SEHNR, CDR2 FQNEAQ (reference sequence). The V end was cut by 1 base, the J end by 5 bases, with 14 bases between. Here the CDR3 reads CASSLDRGPATEAFF. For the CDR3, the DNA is TGTGCCAGCAGCTTAGACCGGGGGCCCGCGACTGAAGCTTTCTTT.

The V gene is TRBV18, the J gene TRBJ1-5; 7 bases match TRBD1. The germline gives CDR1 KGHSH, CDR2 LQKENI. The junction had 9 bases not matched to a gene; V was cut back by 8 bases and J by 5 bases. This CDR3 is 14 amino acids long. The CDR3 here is CASTTTGKDQPQHF. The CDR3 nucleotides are TGTGCCAGCACAACGACAGGGAAGGATCAGCCCCAGCATTTT.

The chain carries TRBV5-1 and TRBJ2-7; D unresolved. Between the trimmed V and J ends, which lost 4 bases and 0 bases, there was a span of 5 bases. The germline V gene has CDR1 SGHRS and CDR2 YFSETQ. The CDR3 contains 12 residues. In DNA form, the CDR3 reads TGCGCCAGCAGCCCGAGCTCCTACGAGCAGTACTTC. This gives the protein CASSPSSYEQYF.

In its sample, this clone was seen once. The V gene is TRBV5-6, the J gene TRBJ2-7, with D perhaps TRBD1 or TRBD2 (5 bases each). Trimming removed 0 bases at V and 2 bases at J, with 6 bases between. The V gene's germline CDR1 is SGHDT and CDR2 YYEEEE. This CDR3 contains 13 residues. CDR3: CASSLEGPYEQYF. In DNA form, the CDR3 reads TGTGCCAGCAGCTTGGAGGGACCCTACGAGCAGTACTTC.

CDR3 nucleotide sequence: TGCAGCGTTGGGACTAGCGGGAGCCTTCAGTACTTC. Translating it yields CSVGTSGSLQYF. The rearrangement uses TRBV29-1 and TRBJ2-4; 13 bases map to TRBD2. The CDR3 length is 12 residues. The ends lost 4 bases at V and 11 bases at J; junction bases unmatched: 2. The germline V gene encodes CDR1 SQVTM and CDR2 ANQGSEA.

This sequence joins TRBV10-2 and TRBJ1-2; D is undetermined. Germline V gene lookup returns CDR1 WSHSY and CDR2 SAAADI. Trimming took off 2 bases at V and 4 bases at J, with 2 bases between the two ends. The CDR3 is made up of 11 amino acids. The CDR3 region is CASSESYGYTF. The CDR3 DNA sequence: TGCGCCAGCAGTGAGAGCTATGGCTACACCTTC.

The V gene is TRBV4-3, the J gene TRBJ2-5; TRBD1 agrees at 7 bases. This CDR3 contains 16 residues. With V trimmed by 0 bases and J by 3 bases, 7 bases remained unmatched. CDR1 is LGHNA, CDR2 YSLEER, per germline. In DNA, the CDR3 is TGCGCCAGCAGCCAAGACCCCGGGACAGAGGAAGAGACCCAGTACTTC. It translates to CASSQDPGTEEETQYF.